Included here is one TCR beta chain sequence, with context. The antigen remains undetermined. In the same sample, other DNA sequences code for this CDR3. Repertoires were generated with immunoSEQ multiplex PCR, while TCRdb's copy carries only in-frame clones and drops some. The sample includes about 1 million clones, about four fifths of them seen just once. There are 14 residues in the CDR3. From germline, CDR1 is SGDLS and CDR2 YYNGEE. With 2 bases clipped from V and 2 bases from J, the junction kept 2 bases outside the gene matches. The sample comes from a study of shared clonotypes between healthy human individuals. Study results and limitations: A limitation of the genetic and exposure-history diversity represented arose from few donors.

Each donor was a Caucasian adult residing in Nashville, Tennessee. V usage is TRBV9 and J usage is TRBJ2-7; TRBD1 matches at 9 bases. Specimen: memory CD4+ T cells from PBMCs. The sample's subset: CD45RA-negative fraction. The sequence came from a man aged 18 to 30 in good health. Some clones in this sample may be carry-over from other donors' samples. The CDR3 nucleotides are TGTGCCAGCAGCGTCGGGGACAGGGCCTACGAGCAGTACTTC. Its translation: CASSVGDRAYEQYF.